These 2 T cell receptor beta chains originate from one sample sequenced in a study of T cell responses to AZD1222 COVID-19 vaccine. This table comes from immunoSEQ multiplex PCR, and its TCRdb copy is limited to in-frame clones, with some not included. Counted here are 90,000 to 120,000 clones, roughly 85% occurring once; the ten biggest clones make up around 4.7%. Sequenced here: peripheral blood, sampled 28 days after the second AZD1222 dose. These receptors came from an adult who received the AZD1222 COVID-19 vaccine.

This chain connects TRBV5-6 to TRBJ1-5, with a tentative D call TRBD1 (5 bases). This CDR3 region has 15 residues. V lost 0 bases and J lost 1, with 8 bases in between. The V gene's germline CDR1 is SGHDT and CDR2 YYEEEE. The CDR3 DNA is TGTGCCAGCAGCTTGGGGGGGTCGAGCAATCAGCCCCAGCATTTT. Translated: CASSLGGSSNQPQHF.

For the CDR3, the DNA is TGTGCCAGCAGCTCCGGGACAGGGGACTCCGAGCAGTACTTC. Translated: CASSSGTGDSEQYF. The chain links TRBV27 to TRBJ2-7; 10 nucleotides match TRBD1. The germline gives CDR1 MNHEY, CDR2 SMNVEV (reference sequence). V lost 6 bases to trimming and J lost 6 bases; unmatched junction nucleotides: 8. This CDR3 has 14 amino acids.